This T cell receptor beta chain is from a study of early T cells in non-severe SARS-CoV-2 infection. Individual cDNA molecules received unique molecular identifiers during library preparation. TCRdb used MiXCR to reprocess the 5' RACE reads, holding one entry per CDR3 protein. Of approximately 38,000 distinct CDR3 sequences in the sample, around 4.5% were seen once. At least ten counts were recorded for this clonotype. The CDR3 is 18 amino acids. Germline V gives CDR1 SGHTA, CDR2 FQGTGA. Losses at the gene ends were 2 bases for V and 6 bases for J; bases not matched to a gene: 15. Sequenced input: whole blood. This chain uses TRBV7-3 with TRBJ2-2, with 7 bases matching TRBD2. The sequence was obtained from an adult who was a healthcare worker with PCR-confirmed SARS-CoV-2 infection or an uninfected control (not recorded which). The CDR3 protein is CASSLRWASGSGAGELFF. DNA for the CDR3: TGTGCCAGCAGCTTACGTTGGGCTAGCGGATCGGGTGCCGGGGAGCTGTTTTTT.